The 18 T cell receptor beta chains presented below share a single source sample, sequenced in a study of T-cell reconstitution after alpha-beta-depleted transplantation in children. TCRbeta library preparation incorporated unique molecular identifiers. TCRdb called the PCR reads again in MiXCR, with one record for every CDR3 protein. This table holds 500,000 or so distinct CDR3 sequences, approximately 32% found once. The sequencing here drew on PBMCs from the stem cell graft donor, taken from the stem cell graft. These receptors all come from a human donor who donated a stem cell graft to a child with aplastic anemia.

The CDR3 protein is CASPLGSSTDTQYF. In nucleotides, the CDR3 is TGTGCCAGCCCCTTAGGCTCTAGCACAGATACGCAGTATTTT. The chain recombines TRBV7-9 with TRBJ2-3; D gene ambiguous. Trimming stripped 8 bases from V and 0 bases from J, with 12 bases between. This CDR3 has 14 residues. CDR1 is SEHNR and CDR2 is FQNEAQ in the germline V gene (reference sequence). The full variable domain, its missing parts supplied by reference TRBV7-9 and TRBJ2-3, is DTGVSQNPRHKITKRGQNVTFRCDPISEHNRLYWYRQTLGQGPEFLTYFQNEAQLEKSRLLSDRFSAERPKGSFSTLEIQRTEQGDSAMYLCASPLGSSTDTQYFGPGTRLTVL.

This clonotype has a handful of counts. The J gene is TRBJ2-7, the V gene TRBV9; D is uncertain. The CDR3 loop spans 14 amino acids. CDR1 and CDR2 (germline): SGDLS, YYNGEE. V dropped 0 bases and J dropped 2 bases, with 9 bases sitting between them. The CDR3 is CASSVGLGAYEQYF. Here the CDR3 DNA reads TGTGCCAGCAGCGTAGGGCTAGGTGCCTACGAGCAGTACTTC.

This clonotype has a handful of counts. The chain links TRBV18 to TRBJ1-5; D unclear. The CDR3 contains 12 residues. V was trimmed by 6 bases and J by 1 base, leaving 4 bases between them. CDR1 and CDR2 (germline): KGHSH, LQKENI. CDR3 sequence reads: CASSTSNQPQHF. In DNA form, the CDR3 reads TGTGCCAGCTCTACAAGCAATCAGCCCCAGCATTTT. The complete variable domain, with remaining parts taken from reference TRBV18 and TRBJ1-5, reads NAGVMQNPRHLVRRRGQEARLRCSPMKGHSHVYWYRQLPEEGLKFMVYLQKENIIDESGMPKERFSAEFPKEGPSILRIQQVVRGDSAAYFCASSTSNQPQHFGDGTRLSIL.

This clonotype was detected only a few times. The chain combines TRBV11-2 with TRBJ2-3; 8 bases are shared with TRBD1. V shed 0 bases and J 6 bases; nucleotides not matched to a gene: 11. The length of the CDR3 is 17 residues. Germline CDR1 is SGHAT and CDR2 is FQNNGV. CDR3 sequence (DNA): TGTGCCAGCAGCTTAGAGCTTGGGACAGGAGAAGGGGATACGCAGTATTTT. Protein: CASSLELGTGEGDTQYF.

This CDR3 reads CASSHNRGQLYGYTF. The CDR3 region has the DNA TGCGCCAGCAGCCACAACAGGGGCCAACTCTATGGCTACACCTTC. The V and J genes are TRBV4-1 and TRBJ1-2, with 7 nucleotides matching TRBD1. This CDR3 spans 15 amino acids. V was pared by 3 bases and J by 4 bases, with 8 bases of the junction left unmatched. Germline V CDR1 and CDR2: MGHRA, YSYEKL.

This sequence joins TRBV11-2 and TRBJ2-5, with 10 bases identical to TRBD2. V was clipped by 5 bases and J by 1 base; unmatched bases: 7. The CDR3 has 16 amino acids. Germline V gives CDR1 SGHAT, CDR2 FQNNGV. CDR3 nucleotide sequence: TGTGCCAGCAGCCGTCCTAGCGGGAGCAGCCAAGAGACCCAGTACTTC. Protein: CASSRPSGSSQETQYF.

The gene calls are TRBV7-2 and TRBJ2-7; D is undetermined. CDR1 is SGHTA and CDR2 is FQGNSA in the germline V gene. V lost 2 bases and J lost 4, with 3 bases in between. The CDR3 runs 11 residues. The CDR3 sequence: CASSLHYEQYF. DNA for the CDR3: TGTGCCAGCAGCTTACATTACGAGCAGTACTTC.

In this sample, this clonotype turned up a few times. The rearrangement joins TRBV25-1 to TRBJ2-5; D is possibly TRBD2 (7 bases). The CDR3 runs to 13 residues. CDR1 and CDR2 (germline): MGHDK, SYGVNS. Trimming shortened V by 9 bases and J by 6 bases, and 17 bases separated the two germline ends. The CDR3 nucleotides read TGTGCCAGTGGGGGGGCCCAGGGCCAGACCCAGTACTTC. This translates into CASGGAQGQTQYF.

The CDR3 spells CASSTQDREKQYF. The CDR3 region has the DNA TGTGCCAGCAGCACCCAGGACAGGGAAAAGCAGTACTTC. The chain combines TRBV7-9 with TRBJ2-7, with TRBD1 matching 8 bases. V trimming: 5 bases; J trimming: 8 bases; junction bases outside the gene matches: 8. CDR3 length equals 13 residues. Germline-derived CDR1 and CDR2 are SEHNR and FQNEAQ (reference sequence).

J is TRBJ1-6 and V is TRBV12-3 or TRBV12-4, with D unresolved. CDR3 size: 13 residues. Trimming pared 3 bases from V and 7 bases from J, leaving 7 bases between. CDR3 DNA: TGTGCCAGCAGTTTTATTGCGAATTCACCCCTCCACTTT. Translation gives CASSFIANSPLHF.

The J gene is TRBJ1-5, the V gene TRBV6-2 or TRBV6-3, with 8 bases identical to TRBD1. CDR3 length: 17 amino acids. The germline gives CDR1 MNHEY, CDR2 SVGEGT. The ends lost 6 bases at V and 2 bases at J; junction bases unmatched: 12. The CDR3 sequence is CASREIQGAGGNQPQHF. CDR3 sequence (DNA): TGTGCCAGCAGAGAAATTCAGGGGGCAGGGGGCAATCAGCCCCAGCATTTT.

The sample holds a few counts of this clonotype. The chain links TRBV29-1 to TRBJ2-5; D ambiguous. Germline CDR1 is SQVTM and CDR2 is ANQGSEA. This CDR3 is built from 15 residues. V was shortened by 1 base and J by 1 base, with 13 bases between the two germline ends. The CDR3 is CSVEADRLTQETQYF. In nucleotides, the CDR3 is TGCAGCGTTGAAGCGGATAGGCTGACCCAAGAGACCCAGTACTTC. The complete variable domain, with remaining parts taken from reference TRBV29-1 and TRBJ2-5, reads SAVISQKPSRDICQRGTSLTIQCQVDSQVTMMFWYRQQPGQSLTLIATANQGSEATYESGFVIDKFPISRPNLTFSTLTVSNMSPEDSSIYLCSVEADRLTQETQYFGPGTRLLVL.

The CDR3 spells CASREGGQFQETQYF. The CDR3 DNA reads TGTGCCAGCAGAGAGGGCGGGCAGTTCCAAGAGACCCAGTACTTC. The chain uses TRBV5-4 and TRBJ2-5; TRBD2 might be the D (5 bases). Germline V lookup: CDR1 SGHNT, CDR2 YYREEE (reference sequence). This CDR3 has 15 amino acids. V dropped 5 bases and J dropped 1 base, with 15 bases sitting between them.

The chain joins TRBV15 to TRBJ1-5, with 8 bases aligning to TRBD1. The germline CDR1 and CDR2 sequences are LNHNV and YYDKDF (reference sequence). This CDR3 contains 14 residues. V gave up 5 bases and J gave up 1 base; unmatched junction bases: 1. CDR3 in amino acids: CATSRQGSNQPQHF. In DNA, the CDR3 is TGTGCCACCAGCCGACAGGGGAGCAATCAGCCCCAGCATTTT.

This clonotype was counted only a few times. The chain recombines TRBV29-1 with TRBJ2-1; TRBD2 matches 7 bases. Trimming at V came to 7 bases and at J to 0 bases, leaving 3 bases not matched to a gene. CDR3 length equals 13 residues. Per germline, CDR1 SQVTM and CDR2 ANQGSEA. The CDR3: CSAAGSSYNEQFF. The CDR3, as DNA: TGCAGCGCAGCGGGGAGCTCCTACAATGAGCAGTTCTTC.

J is TRBJ1-1 and V is TRBV5-4, with D unclear. CDR1 is SGHNT, CDR2 YYREEE, per germline (reference sequence). V was clipped by 3 bases and J by 1 base, with 10 bases between them. The CDR3 consists of 14 residues. The CDR3 spells CASSSEPGNTEAFF. The DNA of the CDR3 is TGTGCCAGCAGCTCGGAACCAGGGAACACTGAAGCTTTCTTT.

The chain joins TRBV7-3 to TRBJ2-1; a weak D match, TRBD2 (6 bases). Trimming pared 5 bases from V and 9 bases from J, leaving 20 bases between. Per germline, CDR1 SGHTA and CDR2 FQGTGA. The CDR3 loop spans 15 amino acids. The CDR3 region is CASSPFPGSGSEQFF. CDR3 nucleotides: TGTGCCAGCAGCCCCTTTCCCGGGAGTGGGAGTGAGCAGTTCTTC. The variable domain in full, with the rest retrieved from reference TRBV7-3 and TRBJ2-1, is GAGVSQTPSNKVTEKGKYVELRCDPISGHTALYWYRQSLGQGPEFLIYFQGTGAADDSGLPNDRFFAVRPEGSVSTLKIQRTERGDSAVYLCASSPFPGSGSEQFFGPGTRLTVL.

This clonotype was found a few times. V is TRBV11-2 and J is TRBJ1-2; 8 nucleotides match TRBD1. The CDR3 has 18 amino acids. Germline V lookup: CDR1 SGHAT, CDR2 FQNNGV. V was clipped by 5 bases and J by 6 bases; unmatched bases: 20. CDR3 amino acids: CASSPRGDRPGNGNGYTF. The DNA of the CDR3 is TGTGCCAGCAGCCCAAGAGGGGACAGGCCGGGGAACGGGAATGGCTACACCTTC.